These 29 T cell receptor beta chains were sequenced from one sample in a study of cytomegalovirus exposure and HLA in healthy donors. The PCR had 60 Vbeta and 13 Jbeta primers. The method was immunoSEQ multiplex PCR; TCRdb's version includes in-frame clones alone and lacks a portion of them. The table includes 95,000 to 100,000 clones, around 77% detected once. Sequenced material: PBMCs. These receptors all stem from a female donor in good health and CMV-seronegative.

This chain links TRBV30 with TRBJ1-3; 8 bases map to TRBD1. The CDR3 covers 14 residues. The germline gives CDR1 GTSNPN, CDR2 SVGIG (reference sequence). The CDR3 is CAAGQVVSGNTIYF. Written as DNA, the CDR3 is TGTGCAGCGGGACAGGTCGTCTCTGGAAACACCATATATTTT.

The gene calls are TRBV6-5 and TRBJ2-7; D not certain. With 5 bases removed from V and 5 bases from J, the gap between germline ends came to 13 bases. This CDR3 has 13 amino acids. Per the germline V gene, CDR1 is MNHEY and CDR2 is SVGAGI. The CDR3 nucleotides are TGTGCCAGCAGTATGAACAGTCTCAACGAGCAGTACTTC. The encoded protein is CASSMNSLNEQYF.

The CDR3 sequence: CASSRDRGNQPQHF. CDR3 bases: TGTGCCAGCAGTAGAGACAGGGGCAATCAGCCCCAGCATTTT. The chain has TRBV6-1 and TRBJ1-5, with 7 bases aligning to TRBD1. J lost 2 bases, V lost 5 bases, and 3 bases had no gene match. CDR1 and CDR2 from the germline V gene are MNHNS and SASEGT. This CDR3 is 14 amino acids long.

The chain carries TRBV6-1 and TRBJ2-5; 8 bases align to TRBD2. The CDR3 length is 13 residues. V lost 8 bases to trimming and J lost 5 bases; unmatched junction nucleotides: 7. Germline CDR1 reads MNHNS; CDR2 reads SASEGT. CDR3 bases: TGTGCCAGCGGGGGACTAGTCAGTGAGACCCAGTACTTC. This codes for CASGGLVSETQYF.

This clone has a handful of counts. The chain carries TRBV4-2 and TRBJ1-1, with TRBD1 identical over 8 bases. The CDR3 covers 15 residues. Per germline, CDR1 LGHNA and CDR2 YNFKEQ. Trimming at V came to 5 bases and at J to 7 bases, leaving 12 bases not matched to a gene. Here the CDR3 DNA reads TGTGCCAGCAGCTACGGACAGGGAATGGGACTTGAAGCTTTCTTT. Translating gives CASSYGQGMGLEAFF.

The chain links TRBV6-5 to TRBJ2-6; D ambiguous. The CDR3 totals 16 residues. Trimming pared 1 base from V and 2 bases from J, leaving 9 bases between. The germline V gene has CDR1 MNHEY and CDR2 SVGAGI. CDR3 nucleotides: TGTGCCAGCAGTTACTTTACGGAGCCTGGGGCCAACGTCCTGACTTTC. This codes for CASSYFTEPGANVLTF.

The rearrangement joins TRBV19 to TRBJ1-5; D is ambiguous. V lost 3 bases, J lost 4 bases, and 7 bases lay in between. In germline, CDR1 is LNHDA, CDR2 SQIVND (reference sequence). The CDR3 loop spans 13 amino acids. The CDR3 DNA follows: TGTGCCAGTAGTATTTCCCCAAATCAGCCCCAGCATTTT. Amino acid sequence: CASSISPNQPQHF.

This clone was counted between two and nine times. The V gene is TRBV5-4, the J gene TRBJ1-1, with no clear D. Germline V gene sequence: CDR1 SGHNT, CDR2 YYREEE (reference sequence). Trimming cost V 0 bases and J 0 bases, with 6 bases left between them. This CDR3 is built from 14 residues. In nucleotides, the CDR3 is TGTGCCAGCAGCTTGGAAAACATGAACACTGAAGCTTTCTTT. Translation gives CASSLENMNTEAFF. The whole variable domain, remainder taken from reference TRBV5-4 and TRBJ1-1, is ETGVTQSPTHLIKTRGQQVTLRCSSQSGHNTVSWYQQALGQGPQFIFQYYREEENGRGNFPPRFSGLQFPNYSSELNVNALELDDSALYLCASSLENMNTEAFFGQGTRLTVV.

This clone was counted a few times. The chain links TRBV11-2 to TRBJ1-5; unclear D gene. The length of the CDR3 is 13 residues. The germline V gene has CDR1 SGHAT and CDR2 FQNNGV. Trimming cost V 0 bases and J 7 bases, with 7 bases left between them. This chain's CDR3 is CASSLDLRQPQHF. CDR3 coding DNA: TGTGCCAGCAGCTTAGATTTGAGGCAGCCCCAGCATTTT.

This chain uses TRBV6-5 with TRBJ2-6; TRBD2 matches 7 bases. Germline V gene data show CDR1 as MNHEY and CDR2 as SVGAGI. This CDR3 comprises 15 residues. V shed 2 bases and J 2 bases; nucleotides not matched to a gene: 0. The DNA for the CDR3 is TGTGCCAGCAGTTACGGGAGGGCTGGGGCCAACGTCCTGACTTTC. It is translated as CASSYGRAGANVLTF.

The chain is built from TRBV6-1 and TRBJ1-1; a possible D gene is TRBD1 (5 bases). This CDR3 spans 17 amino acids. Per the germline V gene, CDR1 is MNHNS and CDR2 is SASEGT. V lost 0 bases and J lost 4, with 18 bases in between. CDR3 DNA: TGTGCCAGCAGTGAAGCGCCTGCGGCAGTTAGGGGCACTGAAGCTTTCTTT. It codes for CASSEAPAAVRGTEAFF.

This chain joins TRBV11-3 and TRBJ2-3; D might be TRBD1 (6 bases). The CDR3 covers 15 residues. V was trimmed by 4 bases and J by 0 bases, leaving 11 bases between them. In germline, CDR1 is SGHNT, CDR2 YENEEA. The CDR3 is CASSSMGASTDTQYF. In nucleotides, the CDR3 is TGTGCCAGCAGCTCAATGGGGGCGAGCACAGATACGCAGTATTTT.

CDR3 loop: CASSRIGGYEQFF. The CDR3 DNA follows: TGTGCCAGCTCACGAATCGGGGGGTATGAGCAGTTCTTC. V and J are TRBV18 and TRBJ2-1; 7 bases are a match to TRBD2. With V trimmed by 4 bases and J by 8 bases, 5 bases remained unmatched. CDR1 KGHSH and CDR2 LQKENI come from the germline V gene. This CDR3 spans 13 amino acids.

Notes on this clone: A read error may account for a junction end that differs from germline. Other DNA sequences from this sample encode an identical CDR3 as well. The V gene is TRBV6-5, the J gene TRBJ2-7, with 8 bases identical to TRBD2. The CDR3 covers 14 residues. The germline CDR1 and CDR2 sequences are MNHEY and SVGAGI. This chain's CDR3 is CASSYGRELYEQYF. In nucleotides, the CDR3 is TGCGCCAGCAGTTACGGGAGGGAACTCTACGAGCAGTACTTC.

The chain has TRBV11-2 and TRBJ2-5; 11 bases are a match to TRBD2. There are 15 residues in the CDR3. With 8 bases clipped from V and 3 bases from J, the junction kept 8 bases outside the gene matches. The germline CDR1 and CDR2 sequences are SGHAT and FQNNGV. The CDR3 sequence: CASDRLAGPEETQYF. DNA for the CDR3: TGTGCCAGCGACCGACTAGCGGGACCCGAAGAGACCCAGTACTTC. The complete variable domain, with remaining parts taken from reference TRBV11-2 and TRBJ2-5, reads EAGVAQSPRYKIIEKRQSVAFWCNPISGHATLYWYQQILGQGPKLLIQFQNNGVVDDSQLPKDRFSAERLKGVDSTLKIQPAKLEDSAVYLCASDRLAGPEETQYFGPGTRLLVL.

CDR3 DNA sequence: TGTGCCAGCAGCCAGGGACAGCGATATGGCTACACCTTC. Its translation is CASSQGQRYGYTF. The V and J genes are TRBV28 and TRBJ1-2; 7 nucleotides agree with TRBD1. This CDR3 region has 13 residues. Germline assignment: CDR1 MDHEN and CDR2 SYDVKM. Losses at the gene ends were 6 bases for V and 5 bases for J; bases not matched to a gene: 6.

This CDR3 reads CASSPTGTGFNEAFF. Written as DNA, the CDR3 is TGTGCCAGCAGTCCTACCGGGACAGGGTTTAACGAAGCTTTCTTT. The gene calls are TRBV6-5 and TRBJ1-1; 9 positions agree with TRBD1. V shed 5 bases, J shed 8 bases, and the junction held 12 bases outside the gene matches. The CDR3 is 15 amino acids. Per germline, CDR1 MNHEY and CDR2 SVGAGI.

CDR3 coding DNA: TGTGCCAGCAGCCTCTCGGTTCGACTAGCCAAAAACATTCAGTACTTC. Translated, it gives CASSLSVRLAKNIQYF. This chain connects TRBV2 to TRBJ2-4; no definite D call. Germline V gene lookup returns CDR1 SNHLY and CDR2 FYNNEI. Trimming shortened V by 6 bases and J by 0 bases, and 15 bases separated the two germline ends. The CDR3 runs to 16 residues.

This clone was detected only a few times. The chain's CDR3 is CASSQPQGSTEAFF. The DNA of the CDR3 is TGCGCCAGCAGCCAACCCCAGGGGTCCACTGAAGCTTTCTTT. The chain carries TRBV4-1 and TRBJ1-1, with D perhaps matching TRBD1 (6 bases). Deletions cut 2 bases from V and 4 bases from J, with 11 bases between. This CDR3 has 14 residues. Germline V gives CDR1 MGHRA, CDR2 YSYEKL.

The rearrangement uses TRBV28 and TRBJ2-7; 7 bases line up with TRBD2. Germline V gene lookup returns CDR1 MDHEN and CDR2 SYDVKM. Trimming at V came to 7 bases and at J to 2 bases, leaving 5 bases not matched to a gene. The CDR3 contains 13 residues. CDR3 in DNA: TGTGCCAGCATCCAGGGAGGGGCCTACGAGCAGTACTTC. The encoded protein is CASIQGGAYEQYF.

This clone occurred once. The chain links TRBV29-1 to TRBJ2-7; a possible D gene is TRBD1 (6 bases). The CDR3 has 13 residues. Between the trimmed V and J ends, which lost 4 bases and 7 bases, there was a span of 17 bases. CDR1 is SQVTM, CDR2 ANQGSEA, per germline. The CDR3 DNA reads TGCAGCGTTGTGATAGGGGGTCTTAGGGAGCAGTACTTC. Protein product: CSVVIGGLREQYF.

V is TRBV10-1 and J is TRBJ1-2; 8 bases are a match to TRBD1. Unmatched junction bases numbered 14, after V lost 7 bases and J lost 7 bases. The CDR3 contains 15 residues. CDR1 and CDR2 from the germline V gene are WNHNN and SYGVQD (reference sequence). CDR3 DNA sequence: TGCGCCAGCAAGGCCCAACAGGACAGGGAGGGTGGCTACACCTTC. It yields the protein CASKAQQDREGGYTF.

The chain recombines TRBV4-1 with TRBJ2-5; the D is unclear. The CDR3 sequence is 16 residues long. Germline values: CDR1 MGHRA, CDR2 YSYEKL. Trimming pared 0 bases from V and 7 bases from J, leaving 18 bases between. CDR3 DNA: TGCGCCAGCAGCCAAGATGATAGATATTCAGGATCGACCCAGTACTTC. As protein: CASSQDDRYSGSTQYF.

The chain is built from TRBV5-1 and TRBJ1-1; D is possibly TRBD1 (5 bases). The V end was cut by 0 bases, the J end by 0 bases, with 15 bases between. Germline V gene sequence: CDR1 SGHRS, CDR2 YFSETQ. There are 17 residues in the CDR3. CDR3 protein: CASSLEVRVNMNTEAFF. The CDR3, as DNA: TGCGCCAGCAGCTTGGAGGTCAGGGTGAACATGAACACTGAAGCTTTCTTT.

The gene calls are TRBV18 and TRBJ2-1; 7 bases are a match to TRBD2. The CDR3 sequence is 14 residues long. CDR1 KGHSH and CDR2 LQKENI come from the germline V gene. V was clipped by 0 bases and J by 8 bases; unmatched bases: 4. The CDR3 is CASSPPGGVDEQFF. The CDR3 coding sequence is TGTGCCAGCTCACCACCGGGGGGGGTAGATGAGCAGTTCTTC.

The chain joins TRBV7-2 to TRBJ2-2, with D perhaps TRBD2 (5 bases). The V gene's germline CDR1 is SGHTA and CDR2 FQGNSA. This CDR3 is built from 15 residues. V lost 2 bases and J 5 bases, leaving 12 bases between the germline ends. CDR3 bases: TGTGCCAGCAGCTTAATCGGACCGGGAACCGGGGAGCTGTTTTTT. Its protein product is CASSLIGPGTGELFF.

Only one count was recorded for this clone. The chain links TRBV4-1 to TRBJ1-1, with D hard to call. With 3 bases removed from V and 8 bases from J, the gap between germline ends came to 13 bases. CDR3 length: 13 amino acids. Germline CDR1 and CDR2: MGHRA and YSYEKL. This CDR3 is CASSHPAGIEAFF. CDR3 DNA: TGCGCCAGCAGCCACCCCGCCGGGATCGAAGCTTTCTTT.

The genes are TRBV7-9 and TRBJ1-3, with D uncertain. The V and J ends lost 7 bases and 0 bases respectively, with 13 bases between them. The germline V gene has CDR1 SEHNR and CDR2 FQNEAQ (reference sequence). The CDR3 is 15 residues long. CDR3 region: CASTVKSYSGNTIYF. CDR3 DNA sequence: TGTGCCAGCACCGTTAAAAGCTACTCTGGAAACACCATATATTTT.

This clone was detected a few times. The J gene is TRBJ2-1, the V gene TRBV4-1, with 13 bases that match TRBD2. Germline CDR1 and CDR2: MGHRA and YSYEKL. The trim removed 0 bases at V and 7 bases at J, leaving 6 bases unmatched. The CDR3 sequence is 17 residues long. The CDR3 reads CASSQDPVTSGRNEQFF. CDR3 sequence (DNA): TGCGCCAGCAGCCAAGATCCGGTGACTAGCGGGAGGAATGAGCAGTTCTTC.